The rows below give T cell receptor beta chains drawn from one sample of a study of blood T cell repertoires in COVID-19. Here immunoSEQ multiplex PCR was the method, and the copy in TCRdb shows in-frame clones only, minus some. The sample shows approximately 56,000 clones, about 85% of them seen only once. Material: peripheral blood. Receptors were obtained from a woman aged 80 or older with acute or convalescent COVID-19. The conserved cysteine and the conserved F or W are not part of the CDR3 here.

V: TRBV6-4
J: TRBJ1-5
CDR3: ATSPVFSNQPQH

V: TRBV10-3
J: TRBJ2-1
CDR3: AISESVQGGHEQF

V: TRBV5-1
J: TRBJ1-1
CDR3: ASSPGWGPQNTEAF

V: TRBV5-5
J: TRBJ1-1
CDR3: ASSLGRAVTEAF

V: TRBV7-9
J: TRBJ2-7
CDR3: ASSPKGGTYEQY

V: TRBV29-1
J: TRBJ1-1
CDR3: SVADSLWTEAF

V: TRBV2
J: TRBJ1-5
CDR3: ASSQEGFTSNQPQH

V: TRBV13
J: TRBJ1-1
CDR3: ASRLTERNTEAF

V: TRBV11-3
J: TRBJ1-5
CDR3: ASSPSSRGSDQPQH

V: TRBV10-3
J: TRBJ2-1
CDR3: AISAMKTEEF

V: TRBV6-5
J: TRBJ1-2
CDR3: ASSTRTGRYGYT

V: TRBV7-2
J: TRBJ1-1
CDR3: ASSLGRGHPEAF

V: TRBV5-6
J: TRBJ1-3
CDR3: ASSLGGVSGNTIY

V: TRBV7-9
J: TRBJ2-5
CDR3: ASSSGSGETQY

V: TRBV7-8
J: TRBJ1-3
CDR3: ASSSRQGLSGNTIY

V: TRBV3-1/TRBV3-2
J: TRBJ1-2
CDR3: ASSPTGGRGGYT

V: TRBV10-3
J: TRBJ2-2
CDR3: AISESGGTGELF

V: TRBV2
J: TRBJ1-5
CDR3: ASSQGQGGNQPQH

V: TRBV27
J: TRBJ1-2
CDR3: ASSLTGTGVRGYGYT

V: TRBV6-1
J: TRBJ2-5
CDR3: ASSEQGETQY

V: TRBV10-1
J: TRBJ2-1
CDR3: ASSGTSGGLGNEQF

V: TRBV18
J: TRBJ2-1
CDR3: ASSPRKNEQF

V: TRBV19
J: TRBJ2-7
CDR3: ASSITRDSSYEQY

V: TRBV5-5
J: TRBJ2-1
CDR3: ASSPGPNPYNEQF

V: TRBV7-6
J: TRBJ1-3
CDR3: ASSLAGGGTGNTIY

V: TRBV7-2
J: TRBJ2-1
CDR3: ASSSGTGLYNEQF

V: TRBV9
J: TRBJ2-1
CDR3: ASSDPVVAGGPGNEQF

V: TRBV6-1
J: TRBJ1-1
CDR3: ASSEVAGVGTEAF

V: TRBV2
J: TRBJ1-1
CDR3: ASRADRVVTEAF

V: TRBV6-1
J: TRBJ2-7
CDR3: ASSESGTSYEQY

V: TRBV15
J: TRBJ1-5
CDR3: ATSREAGVQPQH

V: TRBV14
J: TRBJ1-2
CDR3: ASRQQGANGYT

V: TRBV7-8
J: TRBJ1-1
CDR3: ASSLAPRQGQNTEAF

V: TRBV30
J: TRBJ2-7
CDR3: AWSRDRVDEQY

V: TRBV6-1
J: TRBJ1-6
CDR3: ASSERTGVSPLH

V: TRBV27
J: TRBJ1-2
CDR3: ASTGTGSSLLGGYT

V: TRBV7-9
J: TRBJ2-5
CDR3: ASSPPSETQY

V: TRBV5-6
J: TRBJ1-5
CDR3: ASSYRGTDSNQPQH

V: TRBV7-9
J: TRBJ2-3
CDR3: ASSQGQGTDTQY

V: TRBV5-6
J: TRBJ2-1
CDR3: ASSPLAGGLNEQF

V: TRBV20-1
J: TRBJ1-2
CDR3: SASRDTNYGYT

V: TRBV10-3
J: TRBJ1-1
CDR3: AITRTENTEAF

V: TRBV19
J: TRBJ1-5
CDR3: ASTSAVSLLGQPQH

V: TRBV5-1
J: TRBJ2-2
CDR3: ASSWTGKTGELF

V: TRBV6-6
J: TRBJ1-1
CDR3: ASSPGTGEYVNTEAF

V: TRBV19
J: TRBJ1-1
CDR3: ASSSWGRNEAF

V: TRBV19
J: TRBJ1-1
CDR3: ASRRRGKNTEAF

V: TRBV2
J: TRBJ2-2
CDR3: ASRGNTGLGELF

V: TRBV4-2
J: TRBJ2-1
CDR3: ASSQRPGTGPDNEQF